A selection of T cell receptor beta chains follows, all from one sample in a study of cytomegalovirus exposure and HLA in healthy donors. The data were produced by immunoSEQ multiplex PCR, yet TCRdb's version contains in-frame clones alone and is incomplete. The table includes about 78,000 clones, less than 96% detected once. The sequencing input was PBMCs. The origin of the receptors is a man younger than 35 in good health and CMV-seropositive. Both conserved end residues are part of each CDR3. A D gene is named only where the DNA matches it firmly. Clone size is given for some rows only: seen once, a few or many times, or a class if the clone is expanded.

j_gene	v_gene	abundance	d_gene	len	CDR3aa	CDR3nt
TRBJ1-1	TRBV2	.	.	14	CASSEANMNTEAFF	TGTGCCAGCAGTGAAGCAAACATGAACACTGAAGCTTTCTTT
TRBJ2-7	TRBV11-1	once	TRBD1	13	CASSQDRGHEQYF	TGTGCCAGCAGCCAAGACAGGGGTCACGAGCAGTACTTC
TRBJ1-2	TRBV18	once	.	14	CASSPPSHRDGYTF	TGTGCCAGCTCACCGCCTAGTCACAGGGACGGCTACACCTTC
TRBJ1-2	TRBV28	.	.	13	CASSPGQIYGYTF	TGTGCCAGCAGTCCCGGACAGATCTATGGCTACACCTTC
TRBJ1-5	TRBV6-5	once	TRBD1	14	CASSLQGGNQPQHF	TGTGCCAGCAGTTTACAGGGGGGCAATCAGCCCCAGCATTTT
TRBJ1-2	TRBV4-2	.	TRBD1	15	CASSQGDRRNYGYTF	TGTGCCAGCAGCCAAGGGGACAGGAGGAACTATGGCTACACCTTC
TRBJ2-2	TRBV7-9	.	.	13	CASSLSYTGELFF	TGTGCCAGCAGCTTGAGCTACACCGGGGAGCTGTTTTTT
TRBJ2-2	TRBV4-2	.	TRBD2	19	CASSQLGGGRRPETGELFF	TGTGCCAGCAGCCAGTTGGGCGGGGGGCGAAGACCGGAGACCGGGGAGCTGTTTTTT
TRBJ2-2	TRBV28	.	TRBD1	15	CASRPDRGGSGELFF	TGTGCCAGCAGACCGGACAGGGGAGGGTCTGGGGAGCTGTTTTTT
TRBJ1-1	TRBV6-5	.	.	13	CASSYSISAEAFF	TGTGCCAGCAGTTACTCGATATCAGCTGAAGCTTTCTTT
TRBJ2-1	TRBV27	.	TRBD2	16	CASLNRASGSYNEQFF	TGTGCCAGCCTCAACCGGGCTAGCGGGTCCTACAATGAGCAGTTCTTC
TRBJ2-5	TRBV10-1	.	.	14	CASPLSGLCETQYF	TGCGCCAGCCCCCTTAGTGGTCTTTGCGAGACCCAGTACTTC
TRBJ2-1	TRBV30	.	TRBD1	11	CAWQTGYEQFF	TGTGCCTGGCAGACAGGGTATGAGCAGTTCTTC
TRBJ2-4	TRBV5-1	.	.	13	CASTIDRGAIQYF	TGCGCCAGTACCATCGACCGGGGGGCGATTCAGTACTTC
TRBJ2-1	TRBV20-1	.	.	11	CSARGPSEQFF	TGCAGTGCTAGAGGGCCCAGTGAGCAGTTCTTC
TRBJ2-3	TRBV28	.	TRBD1	15	CASRGQGYGTDTQYF	TGTGCCAGCAGGGGACAGGGGTATGGAACAGATACGCAGTATTTT
TRBJ2-7	TRBV28	.	.	13	CASRPGLDYEQYF	TGTGCCAGCAGGCCGGGACTCGACTACGAGCAGTACTTC
TRBJ2-1	TRBV7-9	.	TRBD2	13	CASSLGVSGRLFF	TGTGCCAGCAGCTTAGGGGTTAGCGGGAGACTGTTCTTC
TRBJ1-2	TRBV5-4	.	.	16	CASSFGARGATAGYTF	TGTGCCAGCAGCTTTGGGGCGAGAGGCGCAACGGCTGGCTACACCTTC
TRBJ1-1	TRBV12-5	.	TRBD1	16	CASGLGRLTGTGEAFF	TGTGCTAGTGGTTTGGGTCGACTAACCGGGACAGGTGAAGCTTTCTTT
TRBJ2-5	TRBV25-1	.	TRBD2	15	CASARTSGSQETQYF	TGTGCCAGCGCAAGGACTAGCGGGTCCCAAGAGACCCAGTACTTC
TRBJ2-3	TRBV4-2	.	TRBD2	18	CASSQTGLAGDYTDTQYF	TGTGCCAGCAGCCAAACCGGACTAGCGGGAGACTACACAGATACGCAGTATTTT
TRBJ2-1	TRBV11-2	.	.	17	CASSLNGGGSIYNEQFF	TGTGCCAGCAGCTTAAACGGGGGCGGGAGTATCTACAATGAGCAGTTCTTC
TRBJ1-2	TRBV27	.	TRBD1	15	CASSSTGALVGGYTF	TGTGCCAGCAGTTCGACAGGGGCCCTCGTGGGGGGCTACACCTTC
TRBJ2-1	TRBV30	.	.	11	CAWSLADEQFF	TGTGCCTGGAGTTTGGCGGATGAGCAGTTCTTC
TRBJ2-7	TRBV25-1	.	.	12	CASSDLSYEQYF	TGTGCCAGCAGTGACCTGTCCTACGAGCAGTACTTC
TRBJ2-7	TRBV4-2	.	.	13	CASSQVISYEQYF	TGTGCCAGCAGCCAAGTTATATCCTACGAGCAGTACTTC
TRBJ2-5	TRBV7-9	.	TRBD2	15	CASSRNVAGVETQYF	TGTGCCAGCAGCCGAAACGTGGCGGGAGTGGAGACCCAGTACTTC
TRBJ2-7	TRBV19	.	.	13	CASSPPGPYEQYF	TGTGCCAGTAGTCCTCCAGGGCCCTACGAGCAGTACTTC
TRBJ2-5	TRBV11-3	.	TRBD2	17	CASSLGTSGRAQETQYF	TGTGCCAGCAGCTTAGGAACTAGCGGGAGGGCCCAAGAGACCCAGTACTTC
TRBJ2-3	TRBV10-1	.	TRBD2	15	CASSGVAGGGDTQYF	TGCGCCAGCAGTGGAGTAGCGGGAGGTGGGGATACGCAGTATTTT